The entry below describes one TCR beta chain. Profiling relied on immunoSEQ multiplex PCR, and the TCRdb table lists in-frame clones only, not all of them. Among about 980,000 clones listed, about three quarters were seen once. This specimen belongs to a study of shared clonotypes between healthy human individuals. There are 14 residues in the CDR3. Trimming at V came to 3 bases and at J to 8 bases, leaving 7 bases not matched to a gene. The germline CDR1 and CDR2 sequences are SGHRS and YFSETQ. This receptor was obtained from a man younger than 35 in good health. Material: memory CD4+ T cells sorted from blood. Subset: CD45RA-negative fraction. This chain joins TRBV5-1 and TRBJ1-4, with TRBD1 matching over 7 bases. The CDR3 sequence: CASSSDRDGEKLFF. CDR3 DNA: TGCGCCAGCAGCTCTGACAGGGACGGGGAAAAACTGTTTTTT.